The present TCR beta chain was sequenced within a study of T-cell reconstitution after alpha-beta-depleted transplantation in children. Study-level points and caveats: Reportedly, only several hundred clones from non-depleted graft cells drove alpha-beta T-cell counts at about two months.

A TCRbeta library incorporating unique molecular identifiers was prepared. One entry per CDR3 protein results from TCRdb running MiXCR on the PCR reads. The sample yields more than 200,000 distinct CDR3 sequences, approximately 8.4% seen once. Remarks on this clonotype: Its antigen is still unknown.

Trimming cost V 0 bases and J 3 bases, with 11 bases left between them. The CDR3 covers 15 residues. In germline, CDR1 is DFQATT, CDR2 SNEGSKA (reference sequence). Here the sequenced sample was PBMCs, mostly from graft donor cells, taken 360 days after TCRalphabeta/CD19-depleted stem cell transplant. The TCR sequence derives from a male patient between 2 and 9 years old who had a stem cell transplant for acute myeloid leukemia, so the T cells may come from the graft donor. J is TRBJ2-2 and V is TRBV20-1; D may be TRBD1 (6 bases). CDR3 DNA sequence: TGCAGTGCTAGAGATGGGGGACACTACACCGGGGAGCTGTTTTTT. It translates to CSARDGGHYTGELFF.